This T cell receptor beta chain was identified during a study of blood T cell repertoires in COVID-19. TCRdb's table, derived via immunoSEQ multiplex PCR, lists solely in-frame clones and lacks some. The data contain a few hundred thousand clones, 90% of them singletons. Seattle participants joined during active infection and were tracked over time. The sample consisted of peripheral blood. The receptor was derived from a woman in her fifties or sixties with COVID-19, enrolled during active disease.

CDR3 DNA: TGTGCCAGTAGTTCGCAGGCAGGAGGTCAGCCCCAGCATTTT. Translated, it gives CASSSQAGGQPQHF. The chain employs TRBV19 and TRBJ1-5; D is ambiguous. Germline V lookup: CDR1 LNHDA, CDR2 SQIVND (reference sequence). The CDR3 contains 14 residues. Deletions cut 5 bases from V and 6 bases from J, with 14 bases between.